Sequencing of this T cell receptor beta chain was carried out in a study of cytomegalovirus exposure and HLA in healthy donors. For the study at large: As released early, the data held 70 million to 95 million unique TCRs from HLA-typed donors.

Study-wide findings and caveats: The authors later linked a missense DCLRE1C variant to TCR beta V- and J-gene trimming.

PCR amplification relied on 60 Vbeta primers (plus 13 Jbeta primers). Profiled with immunoSEQ multiplex PCR; TCRdb holds only in-frame clones, not every one. The sample includes about 180,000 clones, around 81% of them seen just once. Healthy people donating bone marrow made up the donors. Trimming pared 0 bases from V and 4 bases from J, leaving 10 bases between. CDR3 length: 15 residues. The V gene's germline CDR1 is SGDLS and CDR2 YYNGEE. This clone was counted between two and nine times. Its target is not known. The sequence was obtained from a woman younger than 35 in good health and CMV-seropositive. The chain has TRBV9 and TRBJ2-2, with D possibly matching TRBD2 (6 bases). The sample was PBMCs. The CDR3 DNA reads TGTGCCAGCAGCGTAGCCGGGGAGGTCACCGGGGAGCTGTTTTTT. Translation gives CASSVAGEVTGELFF.